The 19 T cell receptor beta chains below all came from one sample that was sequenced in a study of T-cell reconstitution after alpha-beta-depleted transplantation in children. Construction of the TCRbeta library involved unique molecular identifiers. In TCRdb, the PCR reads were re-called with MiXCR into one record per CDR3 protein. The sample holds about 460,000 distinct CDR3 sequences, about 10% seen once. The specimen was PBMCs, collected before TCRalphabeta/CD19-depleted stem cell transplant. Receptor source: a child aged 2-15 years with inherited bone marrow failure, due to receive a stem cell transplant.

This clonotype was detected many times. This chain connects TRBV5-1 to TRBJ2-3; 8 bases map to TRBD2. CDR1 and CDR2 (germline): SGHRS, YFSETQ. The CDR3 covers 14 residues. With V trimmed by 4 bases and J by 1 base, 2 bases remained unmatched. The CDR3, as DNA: TGCGCCAGCAGCACGACTAGCGGCACAGATACGCAGTATTTT. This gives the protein CASSTTSGTDTQYF.

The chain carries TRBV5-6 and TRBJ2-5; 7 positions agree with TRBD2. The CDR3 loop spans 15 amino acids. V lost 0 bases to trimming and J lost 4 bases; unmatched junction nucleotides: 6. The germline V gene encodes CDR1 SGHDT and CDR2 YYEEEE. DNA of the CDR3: TGTGCCAGCAGCTTGGGGCTAGCGGCAAGAGAGACCCAGTACTTC. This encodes CASSLGLAARETQYF. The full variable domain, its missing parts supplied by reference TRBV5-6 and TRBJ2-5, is DAGVTQSPTHLIKTRGQQVTLRCSPKSGHDTVSWYQQALGQGPQFIFQYYEEEERQRGNFPDRFSGHQFPNYSSELNVNALLLGDSALYLCASSLGLAARETQYFGPGTRLLVL.

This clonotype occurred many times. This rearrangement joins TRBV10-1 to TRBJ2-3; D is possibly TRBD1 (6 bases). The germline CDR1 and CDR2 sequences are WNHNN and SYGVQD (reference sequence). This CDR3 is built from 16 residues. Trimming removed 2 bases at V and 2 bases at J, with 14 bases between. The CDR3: CASSEPGEGTTDTQYF. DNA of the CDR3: TGCGCCAGCAGTGAGCCAGGGGAAGGTACCACAGATACGCAGTATTTT.

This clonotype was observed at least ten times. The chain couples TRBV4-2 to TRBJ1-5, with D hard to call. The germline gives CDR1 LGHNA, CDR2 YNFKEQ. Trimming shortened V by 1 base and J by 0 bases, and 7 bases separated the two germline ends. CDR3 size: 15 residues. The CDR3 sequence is CASSQGAYSNQPQHF. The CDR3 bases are TGTGCCAGCAGCCAAGGGGCGTATAGCAATCAGCCCCAGCATTTT.

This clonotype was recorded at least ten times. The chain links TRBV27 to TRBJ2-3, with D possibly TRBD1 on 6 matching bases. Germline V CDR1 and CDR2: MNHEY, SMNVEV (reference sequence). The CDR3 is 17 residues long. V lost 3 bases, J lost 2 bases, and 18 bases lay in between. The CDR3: CASSLAGRGGYTDTQYF. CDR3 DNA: TGTGCCAGCAGTTTGGCAGGCCGAGGGGGTTACACAGATACGCAGTATTTT.

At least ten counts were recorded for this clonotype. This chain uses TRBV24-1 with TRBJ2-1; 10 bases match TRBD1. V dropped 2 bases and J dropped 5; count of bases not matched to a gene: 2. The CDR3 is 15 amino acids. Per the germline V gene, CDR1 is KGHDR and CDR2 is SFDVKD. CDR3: CATSDYGTGDNEQFF. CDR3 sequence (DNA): TGTGCCACCAGTGATTACGGGACAGGGGACAATGAGCAGTTCTTC.

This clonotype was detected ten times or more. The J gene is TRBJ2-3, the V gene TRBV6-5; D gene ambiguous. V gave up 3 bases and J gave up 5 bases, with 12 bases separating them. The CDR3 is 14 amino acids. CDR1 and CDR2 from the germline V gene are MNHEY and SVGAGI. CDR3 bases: TGTGCCAGCAGTTATTCGACCTGGGGAGATACGCAGTATTTT. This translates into CASSYSTWGDTQYF.

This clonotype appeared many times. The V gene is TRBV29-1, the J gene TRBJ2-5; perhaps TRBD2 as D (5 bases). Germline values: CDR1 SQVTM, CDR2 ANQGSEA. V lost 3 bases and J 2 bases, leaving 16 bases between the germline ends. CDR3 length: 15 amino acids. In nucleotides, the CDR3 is TGCAGCGTTGAGGAACTAGGCGCTTTACAAGAGACCCAGTACTTC. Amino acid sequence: CSVEELGALQETQYF. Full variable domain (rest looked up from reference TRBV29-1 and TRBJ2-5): SAVISQKPSRDICQRGTSLTIQCQVDSQVTMMFWYRQQPGQSLTLIATANQGSEATYESGFVIDKFPISRPNLTFSTLTVSNMSPEDSSIYLCSVEELGALQETQYFGPGTRLLVL.

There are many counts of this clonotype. CDR3: CASSEYLAGGIRNEQFF. CDR3 nucleotides: TGTGCCAGCAGTGAATATTTAGCGGGAGGGATTCGTAATGAGCAGTTCTTC. J is TRBJ2-1 and V is TRBV6-1, with TRBD2 matching 11 bases. The CDR3 totals 17 residues. Looked up from germline, CDR1 is MNHNS and CDR2 is SASEGT. The trim removed 2 bases at V and 7 bases at J, leaving 10 bases unmatched.

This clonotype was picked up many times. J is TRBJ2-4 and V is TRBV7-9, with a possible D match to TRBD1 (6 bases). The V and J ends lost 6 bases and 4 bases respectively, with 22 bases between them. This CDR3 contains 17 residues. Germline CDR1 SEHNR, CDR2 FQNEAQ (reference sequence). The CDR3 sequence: CASSPIFHRDTKNIQYF. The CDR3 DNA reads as TGTGCCAGCAGTCCTATTTTCCACAGGGACACAAAAAACATTCAGTACTTC.

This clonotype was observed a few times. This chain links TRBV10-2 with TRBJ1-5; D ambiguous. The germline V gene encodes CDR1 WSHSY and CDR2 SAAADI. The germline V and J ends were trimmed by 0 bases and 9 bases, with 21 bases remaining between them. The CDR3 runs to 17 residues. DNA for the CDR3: TGCGCCAGCAGTGAGTCAGTGTTCGCGGGTGTTCATAGGCCCCAGCATTTT. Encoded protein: CASSESVFAGVHRPQHF.

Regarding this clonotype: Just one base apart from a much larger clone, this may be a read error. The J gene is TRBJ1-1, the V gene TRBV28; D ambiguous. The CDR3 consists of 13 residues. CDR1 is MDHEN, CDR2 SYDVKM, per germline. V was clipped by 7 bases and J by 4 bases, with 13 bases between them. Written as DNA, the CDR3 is TGTGCCAGCAATTCTCCCCGGGGCACTGAAGCTTTCTTT. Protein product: CASNSPRGTEAFF. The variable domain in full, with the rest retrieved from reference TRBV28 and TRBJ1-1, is DVKVTQSSRYLVKRTGEKVFLECVQDMDHENMFWYRQDPGLGLRLIYFSYDVKMKEKGDIPEGYSVSREKKERFSLILESASTNQTSMYLCASNSPRGTEAFFGQGTRLTVV.

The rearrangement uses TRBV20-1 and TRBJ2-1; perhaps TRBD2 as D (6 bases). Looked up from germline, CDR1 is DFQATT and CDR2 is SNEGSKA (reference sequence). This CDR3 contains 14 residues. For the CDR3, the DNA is TGCAGGCCTGGGGCTAGCGAGACCTACAATGAGCAGTTCTTC. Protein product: CRPGASETYNEQFF.

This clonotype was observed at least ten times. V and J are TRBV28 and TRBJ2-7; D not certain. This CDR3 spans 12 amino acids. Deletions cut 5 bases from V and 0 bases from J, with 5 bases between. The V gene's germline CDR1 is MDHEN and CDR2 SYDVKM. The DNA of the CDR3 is TGTGCCAGCAGTCCTATCTCCTACGAGCAGTACTTC. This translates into CASSPISYEQYF.

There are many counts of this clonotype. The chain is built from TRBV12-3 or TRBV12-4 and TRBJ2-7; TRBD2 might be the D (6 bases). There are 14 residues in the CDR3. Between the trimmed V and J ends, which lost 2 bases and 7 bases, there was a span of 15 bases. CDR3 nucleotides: TGTGCCAGCAGTTTAAGTATAGAGGCGGGGGAGCAGTACTTC. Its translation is CASSLSIEAGEQYF.

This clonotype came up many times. The DNA of the CDR3 is TGTGCCAGCAGCCCAACAGCGGGACCATTCTACGAGCAGTACTTC. It translates to CASSPTAGPFYEQYF. The J gene is TRBJ2-7, the V gene TRBV27; 7 bases fit TRBD2. Per germline, CDR1 MNHEY and CDR2 SMNVEV (reference sequence). The CDR3 consists of 15 residues. The ends lost 6 bases at V and 3 bases at J; junction bases unmatched: 11.

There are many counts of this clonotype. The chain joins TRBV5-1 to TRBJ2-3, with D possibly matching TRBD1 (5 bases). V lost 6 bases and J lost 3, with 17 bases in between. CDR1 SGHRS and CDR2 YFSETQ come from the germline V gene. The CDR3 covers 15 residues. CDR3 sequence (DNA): TGCGCCAGCAAAAGAACCTGGACAATAACAGATACGCAGTATTTT. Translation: CASKRTWTITDTQYF.

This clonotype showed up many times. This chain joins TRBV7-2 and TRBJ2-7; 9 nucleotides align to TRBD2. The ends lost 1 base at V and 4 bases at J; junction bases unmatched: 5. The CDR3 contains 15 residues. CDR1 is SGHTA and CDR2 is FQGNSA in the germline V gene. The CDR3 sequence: CASSLVPSGVYEQYF. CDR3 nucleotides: TGTGCCAGCAGCTTAGTTCCTAGCGGGGTTTACGAGCAGTACTTC.

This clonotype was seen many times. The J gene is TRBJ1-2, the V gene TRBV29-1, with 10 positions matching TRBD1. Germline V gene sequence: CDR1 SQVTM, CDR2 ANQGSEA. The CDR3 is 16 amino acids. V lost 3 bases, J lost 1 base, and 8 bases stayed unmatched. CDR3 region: CSVDWPDRGSNYGYTF. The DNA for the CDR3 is TGCAGCGTTGACTGGCCGGACAGGGGGAGTAACTATGGCTACACCTTC.